Listed below are T cell receptor beta chains from one sample, sequenced in a study of shared clonotypes between healthy human individuals. Profiled with immunoSEQ multiplex PCR; TCRdb holds only in-frame clones, not every one. The data contain over 850,000 clones, about 80% of them singletons. Sequenced material: memory CD4+ T cells from PBMCs. All receptors come from a man between 18 and 29 years old in good health. Some clones in this sample may be carry-over from other donors' samples. CDR3s include the opening cysteine and the closing phenylalanine or tryptophan. The D gene is left open where the match is weak. Size tells how often a clone was seen (once, few, many) or the class of an expanded clone, and some rows leave it out.

clone_size,d_call,v_call,j_call,cdr3_nt,cdr3_aa
few,TRBD1,TRBV10-3,TRBJ1-5,TGTGCCACCAGGGCAGAAAAAACAGGGGACCAGCATTTT,CATRAEKTGDQHF
NA,NA,TRBV6-1,TRBJ2-7,TGTGCCAGCAGCTGGGACTCCACCTACGAGCAGTACTTC,CASSWDSTYEQYF
NA,NA,TRBV7-2,TRBJ2-5,TGTGCCAGCAGCTCCGAGGGACGTGGAGAGACCCAGTACTTC,CASSSEGRGETQYF
NA,TRBD2,TRBV9,TRBJ2-7,TGTGCCAGCAGCCCCCGGGGTAGCGGGAGCCACGAGCAGTACTTC,CASSPRGSGSHEQYF
many,NA,TRBV29-1,TRBJ2-3,TGCAGCTTCACACCGGACATATCGCCAGATACGCAGTATTTT,CSFTPDISPDTQYF
once,TRBD2,TRBV14,TRBJ2-1,TGTGCCAGCAGCCCCTGGACTAGCGGGCTTTGGAATGAGCAGTTCTTC,CASSPWTSGLWNEQFF
NA,NA,TRBV2,TRBJ1-6,TGTGCCAGCAGTGAGCGGGGGCTGCGGGACTCGAATTCACCCCTCCACTTT,CASSERGLRDSNSPLHF
NA,NA,TRBV28,TRBJ2-4,TGTGCCAGCAGTTTAGGTGTGTCCATTCAGTACTTC,CASSLGVSIQYF
NA,NA,TRBV7-2,TRBJ1-1,TGTGCCAGCAGCGTAACAGCCATGAACACTGAAGCTTTCTTT,CASSVTAMNTEAFF
NA,NA,TRBV21-1,TRBJ1-2,TGTGCCAGCCTAACCCGGGTCCCTGAAACACTTAACTATGGCTACACCTTC,CASLTRVPETLNYGYTF
NA,NA,TRBV4-3,TRBJ2-1,TGCGCCAGCAGCCAAGAACCCGGACACCGAGCGGTGAGTGAGCAGTTCTTC,CASSQEPGHRAVSEQFF
NA,NA,TRBV5-6,TRBJ1-1,TGTGCCAGCAGCCTCACAGGAGCCCCATCTGAAGCTTTCTTT,CASSLTGAPSEAFF
NA,TRBD2,TRBV11-2,TRBJ2-5,TGTGCCAGCAGCCTTTCGGCGGTGCGGGGGGAGACCCAGTACTTC,CASSLSAVRGETQYF
NA,NA,TRBV18,TRBJ2-3,TGTGCCAGCTCCATGTTTGCAGGGGCTTCCACAGATACGCAGTATTTT,CASSMFAGASTDTQYF
NA,NA,TRBV7-2,TRBJ2-2,TGTGCCAGCAGGGCCATTTCGGGGGACGGGGAGCTGTTTTTT,CASRAISGDGELFF
NA,TRBD1,TRBV29-1,TRBJ1-4,TGCAGCGTGGCAGGGGGCCAGAGTAATGAAAAACTGTTTTTT,CSVAGGQSNEKLFF
NA,NA,TRBV7-8,TRBJ2-1,TGTGCCAGCAGCCAGGGACTTAGCCACAATGAGCAGTTCTTC,CASSQGLSHNEQFF
NA,NA,TRBV6-1,TRBJ2-7,TGTGCCAGCAGTCCCGGACTTAACTACGAGCAGTACTTC,CASSPGLNYEQYF
once,NA,TRBV5-1,TRBJ2-3,TGCGCCAGCAAAGTTACGCAGTATTTT,CASKVTQYF
NA,NA,TRBV18,TRBJ1-1,TGTGCCATCTCCGGGGAGCCGAGCACTGAAGCTTTCTTT,CAISGEPSTEAFF
NA,NA,TRBV19,TRBJ1-5,TGTGCCAGTAGTATAGACAGATTTAGCAATCAGCCCCAGCATTTT,CASSIDRFSNQPQHF
NA,TRBD2,TRBV28,TRBJ2-7,TGTGCCAGCAAGGGTAGCGGGAGGGCCTACGAGCAGTACTTC,CASKGSGRAYEQYF
NA,NA,TRBV7-2,TRBJ2-5,TGTGCCAGCAGCTACCCACTAGGGGAGACCCAGTACTTC,CASSYPLGETQYF
NA,NA,TRBV30,TRBJ2-5,TGTGCCTGGGGTCGATTAGCTGGTCAAGAGACCCAGTACTTC,CAWGRLAGQETQYF
NA,NA,TRBV18,TRBJ2-5,TGTGCCAGCTCCCACCAAACCAGTGGGAGGGAGACCCAGTACTTC,CASSHQTSGRETQYF
NA,NA,TRBV19,TRBJ1-2,TGTGCCAGTAGTATACAGGTTAACTATGGCTACACCTTC,CASSIQVNYGYTF
once,NA,TRBV7-2,TRBJ2-1,TGTGCCAGCAGCGAGACAGGAATGAACTACAATGAGCAGTTCTTC,CASSETGMNYNEQFF